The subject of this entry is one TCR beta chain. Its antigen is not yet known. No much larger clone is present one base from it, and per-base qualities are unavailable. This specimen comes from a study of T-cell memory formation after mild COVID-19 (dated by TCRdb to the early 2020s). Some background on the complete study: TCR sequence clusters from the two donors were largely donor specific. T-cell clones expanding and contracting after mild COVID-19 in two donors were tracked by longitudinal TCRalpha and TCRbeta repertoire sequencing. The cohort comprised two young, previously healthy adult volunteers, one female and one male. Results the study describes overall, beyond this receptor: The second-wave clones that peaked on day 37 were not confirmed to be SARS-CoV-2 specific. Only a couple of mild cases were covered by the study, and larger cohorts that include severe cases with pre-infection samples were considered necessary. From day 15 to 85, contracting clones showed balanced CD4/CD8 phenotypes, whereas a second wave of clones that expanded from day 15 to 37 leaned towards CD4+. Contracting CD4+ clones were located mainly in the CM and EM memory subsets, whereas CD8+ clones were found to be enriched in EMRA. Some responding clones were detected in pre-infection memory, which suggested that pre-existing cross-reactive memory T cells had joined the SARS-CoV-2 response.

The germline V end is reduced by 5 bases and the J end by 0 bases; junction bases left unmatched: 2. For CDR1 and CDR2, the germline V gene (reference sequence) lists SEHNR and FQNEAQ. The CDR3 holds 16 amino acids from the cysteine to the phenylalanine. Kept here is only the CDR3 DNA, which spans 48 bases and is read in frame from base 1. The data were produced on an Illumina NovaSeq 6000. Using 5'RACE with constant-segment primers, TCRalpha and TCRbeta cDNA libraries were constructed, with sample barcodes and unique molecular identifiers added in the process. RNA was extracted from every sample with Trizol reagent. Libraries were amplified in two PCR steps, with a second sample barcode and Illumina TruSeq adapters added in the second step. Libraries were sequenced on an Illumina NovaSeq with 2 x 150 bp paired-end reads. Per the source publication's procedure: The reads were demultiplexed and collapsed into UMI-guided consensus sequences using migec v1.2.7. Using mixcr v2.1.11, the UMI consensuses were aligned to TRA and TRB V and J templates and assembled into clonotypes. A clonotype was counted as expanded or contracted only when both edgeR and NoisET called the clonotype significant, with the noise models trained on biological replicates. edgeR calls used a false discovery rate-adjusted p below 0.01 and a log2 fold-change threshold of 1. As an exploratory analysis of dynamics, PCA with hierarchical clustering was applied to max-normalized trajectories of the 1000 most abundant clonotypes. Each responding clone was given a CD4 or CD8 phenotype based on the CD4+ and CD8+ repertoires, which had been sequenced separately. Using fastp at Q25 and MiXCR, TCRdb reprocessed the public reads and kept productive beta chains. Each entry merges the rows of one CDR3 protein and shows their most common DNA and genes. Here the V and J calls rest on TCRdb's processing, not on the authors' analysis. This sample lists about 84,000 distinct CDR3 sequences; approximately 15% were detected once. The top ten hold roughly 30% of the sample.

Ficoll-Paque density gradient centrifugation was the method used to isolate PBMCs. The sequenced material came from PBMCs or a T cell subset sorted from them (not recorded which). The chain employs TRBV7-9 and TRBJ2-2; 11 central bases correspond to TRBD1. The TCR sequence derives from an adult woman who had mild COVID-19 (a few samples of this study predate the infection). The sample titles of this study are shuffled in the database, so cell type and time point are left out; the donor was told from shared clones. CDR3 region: CASSQGQGANTGELFF. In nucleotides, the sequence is TGTGCCAGCAGCCAGGGACAGGGGGCGAACACCGGGGAGCTGTTTTTT.